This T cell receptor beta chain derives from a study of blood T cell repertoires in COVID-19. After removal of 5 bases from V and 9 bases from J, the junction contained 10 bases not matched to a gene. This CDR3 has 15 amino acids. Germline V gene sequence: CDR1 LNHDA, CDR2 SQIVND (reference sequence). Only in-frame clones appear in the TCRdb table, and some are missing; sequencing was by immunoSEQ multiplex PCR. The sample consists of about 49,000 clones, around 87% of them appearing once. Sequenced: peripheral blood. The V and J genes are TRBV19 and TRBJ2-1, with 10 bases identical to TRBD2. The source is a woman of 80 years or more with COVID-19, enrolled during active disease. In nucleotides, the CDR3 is TGTGCCAGTAGTGGGCTGAGCGGGAGGGTGGGTGAGCAGTTCTTC. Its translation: CASSGLSGRVGEQFF.